The T cell receptor beta chain under discussion was sequenced for a study of early T cells in non-severe SARS-CoV-2 infection. Concerning this clonotype: The junction departs from germline at one end; a sequencing error may be responsible.

TCRdb recomputed calls from the 5' RACE reads with MiXCR, one row per CDR3 protein. The sample lists 68,000 or so distinct CDR3 sequences; around 13% were seen once. There are 12 residues in the CDR3. Germline lookup yields CDR1 SQVTM and CDR2 ANQGSEA. Material: whole blood. The chain carries TRBV29-1 and TRBJ2-7; 8 positions match TRBD1. This clonotype originated in an adult who was a healthcare worker with PCR-confirmed SARS-CoV-2 infection or an uninfected control (not recorded which). Here the CDR3 DNA reads TGCAGCGTCCCGACAGGGGTGAACGAGCAGTACTTT. This gives the protein CSVPTGVNEQYF.